The 20 T cell receptor beta chains reported below all come from one sample, sequenced in a study of T cell repertoires in aging, cancer and after chemotherapy. A mixed TRB-A/B primer pool amplified rearranged TRB by multiplex touch-down PCR. TCRdb fed the multiplex PCR reads into MiXCR, producing one record per CDR3 protein. This sample has more than 9,000 distinct CDR3 sequences, with approximately 37% found just once. TCR beta rearrangements were amplified from peripheral blood genomic DNA. Sequenced sample: blood. The receptors were sampled from a human donor in good health.

The chain carries TRBV19 and TRBJ1-3, with D perhaps matching TRBD1 (6 bases). This CDR3 has 15 amino acids. Between the trimmed V and J ends, which lost 6 bases and 0 bases, there was a span of 12 bases. The V gene's germline CDR1 is LNHDA and CDR2 SQIVND (reference sequence). CDR3 nucleotide sequence: TGTGCCAGTAGCACAGGGAGCGGCTCTGGAAACACCATATATTTT. Encoded protein: CASSTGSGSGNTIYF.

This clonotype was found once. The chain has TRBV20-1 and TRBJ2-1; 9 bases agree with TRBD2. Germline V CDR1 and CDR2: DFQATT, SNEGSKA (reference sequence). The CDR3 consists of 16 residues. Trimming took 3 bases from V and 0 from J; bases not matched to a gene: 6. The CDR3 here is CSASGLLAGSYNEQFF. CDR3 DNA: TGCAGTGCTAGTGGCCTACTAGCGGGCTCCTACAATGAGCAGTTCTTC.

CDR3 in DNA: TGCGCCAGCAGTATTGGACTAGCGGGCACCGGGGAGCTGTTTTTT. Its translation is CASSIGLAGTGELFF. The gene calls are TRBV10-2 and TRBJ2-2; TRBD2 matches 11 bases. V lost 5 bases to trimming and J lost 4 bases; unmatched junction nucleotides: 3. The V gene's germline CDR1 is WSHSY and CDR2 SAAADI. The CDR3 has 15 residues.

This clonotype was detected only a few times. The chain employs TRBV27 and TRBJ1-5; D gene unclear. Germline V gene lookup returns CDR1 MNHEY and CDR2 SMNVEV (reference sequence). The length of the CDR3 is 16 residues. Trimming stripped 6 bases from V and 1 base from J, with 16 bases between. As DNA, the CDR3 is TGTGCCAGCAGCCTCTCAGCGGGCCCGAGCAATCAGCCCCAGCATTTT. Translating gives CASSLSAGPSNQPQHF.

This clonotype came up once. The chain joins TRBV7-2 to TRBJ1-4; D perhaps matches TRBD1 (6 bases). The CDR3 has 15 amino acids. V lost 5 bases, J lost 11 bases, and 21 bases lay in between. Germline CDR1 reads SGHTA; CDR2 reads FQGNSA. CDR3 in DNA: TGTGCCAGCAGCACACGAACCGCGGACAGCAGGAAACTGTTTTTT. Translation gives CASSTRTADSRKLFF. The whole variable domain, filled in from reference TRBV7-2 and TRBJ1-4, reads GAGVSQSPSNKVTEKGKDVELRCDPISGHTALYWYRQSLGQGLEFLIYFQGNSAPDKSGLPSDRFSAERTGGSVSTLTIQRTQQEDSAVYLCASSTRTADSRKLFFGSGTQLSVL.

The J gene is TRBJ1-5, the V gene TRBV24-1; D gene unclear. In germline, CDR1 is KGHDR, CDR2 SFDVKD. V was pared by 6 bases and J by 0 bases, with 8 bases between. This CDR3 has 14 residues. CDR3 protein: CATSPGVSNQPQHF. DNA for the CDR3: TGTGCCACCAGTCCTGGGGTTAGCAATCAGCCCCAGCATTTT.

The chain combines TRBV10-2 with TRBJ1-5, with D possibly TRBD1 on 5 matching bases. Per germline, CDR1 WSHSY and CDR2 SAAADI. This CDR3 spans 15 amino acids. V was shortened by 0 bases and J by 4 bases, with 10 bases between the two germline ends. The CDR3 protein is CASSESGGRNQPQHF. Here the CDR3 DNA reads TGCGCCAGCAGTGAGTCCGGGGGGAGGAATCAGCCCCAGCATTTT.

This clonotype is medium-sized. The chain links TRBV29-1 to TRBJ2-7; D could derive from TRBD1 or TRBD2 (5 bases each). Trimming stripped 7 bases from V and 5 bases from J, with 12 bases between. Germline V gene lookup returns CDR1 SQVTM and CDR2 ANQGSEA. The CDR3 is 11 amino acids. CDR3 coding DNA: TGCAGCGGAGGGGCGTTTAACGAGCAGTACTTC. Encoded protein: CSGGAFNEQYF.

The chain carries TRBV7-2 and TRBJ2-1; a possible D gene is TRBD2 (5 bases). This CDR3 is 12 amino acids long. Deletions cut 3 bases from V and 13 bases from J, with 13 bases between. The germline gives CDR1 SGHTA, CDR2 FQGNSA. The CDR3 DNA follows: TGTGCCAGCAGCTTCCTTTGGACTCAACAGTTCTTC. This sequence encodes CASSFLWTQQFF.

This clonotype was seen once. V usage is TRBV28 and J usage is TRBJ1-2; 8 nucleotides line up with TRBD1. Germline assignment: CDR1 MDHEN and CDR2 SYDVKM. V was pared by 4 bases and J by 2 bases, with 0 bases of the junction left unmatched. The CDR3 length is 13 residues. The CDR3 here is CASSWTGNYGYTF. CDR3 bases: TGTGCCAGCAGTTGGACAGGGAACTATGGCTACACCTTC.

This clonotype turned up a few times. This chain uses TRBV29-1 with TRBJ1-1; no definite D call. The CDR3 consists of 11 residues. The germline V and J ends were trimmed by 6 bases and 4 bases, with 9 bases remaining between them. Germline V CDR1 and CDR2: SQVTM, ANQGSEA. The CDR3, as DNA: TGCAGCGTAGGCAGGATCACTGAAGCTTTCTTT. The encoded protein is CSVGRITEAFF.

The gene calls are TRBV19 and TRBJ2-1; D is perhaps TRBD1 (6 bases). Germline V gene lookup returns CDR1 LNHDA and CDR2 SQIVND (reference sequence). The V gene lost 2 bases and the J gene lost 0 bases, with 14 bases spanning the gap. The CDR3 runs 17 residues. In DNA, the CDR3 is TGTGCCAGTAGTATATCGATAGGGGGTTCCTCCTACAATGAGCAGTTCTTC. As protein: CASSISIGGSSYNEQFF.

The chain combines TRBV5-1 with TRBJ2-7; 7 bases map to TRBD1. V lost 4 bases, J lost 3 bases, and 4 bases stayed unmatched. Germline V gene sequence: CDR1 SGHRS, CDR2 YFSETQ. The CDR3 consists of 13 residues. For the CDR3, the DNA is TGCGCCAGCAGCCGGGACAGCCACTACGAGCAGTACGTC. Translation gives CASSRDSHYEQYV.

J is TRBJ1-2 and V is TRBV6-5, with TRBD1 matching over 8 bases. Germline CDR1 and CDR2: MNHEY and SVGAGI. This CDR3 has 16 amino acids. Trimming at V came to 2 bases and at J to 3 bases, leaving 8 bases not matched to a gene. The CDR3 loop is CASSYVRGRWYYGYTF. CDR3 nucleotide sequence: TGTGCCAGCAGTTACGTCAGGGGGCGATGGTACTATGGCTACACCTTC.

This chain uses TRBV5-1 with TRBJ1-2, with 9 bases matching TRBD1. The CDR3 covers 16 residues. CDR1 is SGHRS, CDR2 YFSETQ, per germline. V gave up 2 bases and J gave up 6 bases; unmatched junction bases: 11. The CDR3 DNA reads TGCGCCAGCAGCTTAGCCTATCCGGGACAGGGTCATGGCTACACCTTC. Residues: CASSLAYPGQGHGYTF.

Comments on this clonotype: At one boundary the junction diverges from the germline segment, which might be a read error. The V call is TRBV5-6, the J call TRBJ2-5; D is ambiguous. Germline values: CDR1 SGHDT, CDR2 YYEEEE. The CDR3 is 15 residues long. This CDR3 reads CASSFGPEDQETQYF. As DNA, the CDR3 is TGCGCCAGCAGTTTTGGCCCTGAGGACCAAGAGACCCAGTACTTC.

This clonotype was detected a few times. V gene TRBV10-3 combines with J gene TRBJ1-1, with unresolved D. V gave up 1 base and J gave up 1 base, with 7 bases separating them. From germline, CDR1 is ENHRY and CDR2 SYGVKD. This CDR3 is 14 amino acids long. DNA of the CDR3: TGTGCCATCAGTGAGTGGTTAGGGAACACTGAAGCTTTCTTT. Encoded protein: CAISEWLGNTEAFF.

J is TRBJ1-4 and V is TRBV20-1, with 9 positions matching TRBD1. Germline V gives CDR1 DFQATT, CDR2 SNEGSKA (reference sequence). V lost 4 bases, J lost 10 bases, and 4 bases stayed unmatched. The CDR3 consists of 12 residues. The CDR3 spells CSATGTGRKLFF. The CDR3 DNA follows: TGCAGTGCTACCGGGACAGGGCGAAAACTGTTTTTT.

This chain uses TRBV27 with TRBJ2-7, with D unclear. The length of the CDR3 is 16 residues. V was shortened by 2 bases and J by 0 bases, with 14 bases between the two germline ends. Germline lookup yields CDR1 MNHEY and CDR2 SMNVEV (reference sequence). This CDR3 reads CASSLTRDKSSYEQYF. Written as DNA, the CDR3 is TGTGCCAGCAGTTTAACCCGAGATAAGAGCTCCTACGAGCAGTACTTC.

This clonotype came up a few times. The V gene is TRBV5-6, the J gene TRBJ1-6; D gene unclear. Germline-derived CDR1 and CDR2 are SGHDT and YYEEEE. Trimming pared 6 bases from V and 3 bases from J, leaving 4 bases between. The CDR3 has 12 residues. For the CDR3, the DNA is TGTGCCAGCACAGGCTATAATTCACCCCTCCACTTT. Encoded protein: CASTGYNSPLHF.